The 30 T cell receptor beta chains in this list originate from one sample, sequenced in a study of identical twins. MiXCR, applied by TCRdb to the 5' RACE reads, yields one record per CDR3 protein. The table includes 500,000 or so distinct CDR3 sequences, 13% to 15% detected once. This sample was also put to use in a study of yellow fever vaccine responses in identical twins.

The sequencing input was CD4+ T cells sorted from blood. Every receptor here comes from a woman aged 18-29 years in good health.

The table lists this clonotype with a few counts. This chain joins TRBV29-1 and TRBJ2-1; no firm D call. The CDR3 has 14 residues. V lost 2 bases and J lost 6, with 14 bases in between. Germline assignment: CDR1 SQVTM and CDR2 ANQGSEA. CDR3 in amino acids: CSVETEVTTNEQFF. CDR3 bases: TGCAGCGTTGAAACTGAGGTCACAACCAATGAGCAGTTCTTC.

J is TRBJ2-3 and V is TRBV18, with D perhaps assigned TRBD1 or TRBD2 (5 bases each). V was cut by 3 bases and J by 2 bases, with 15 bases left in between. The CDR3 length is 16 residues. Germline loops: CDR1 KGHSH, CDR2 LQKENI. The CDR3 coding sequence is TGTGCCAGCTCACCCCCGGGGCGTTCGTACACAGATACGCAGTATTTT. Translating gives CASSPPGRSYTDTQYF. The full variable domain, its missing parts supplied by reference TRBV18 and TRBJ2-3, is NAGVMQNPRHLVRRRGQEARLRCSPMKGHSHVYWYRQLPEEGLKFMVYLQKENIIDESGMPKERFSAEFPKEGPSILRIQQVVRGDSAAYFCASSPPGRSYTDTQYFGPGTRLTVL.

This clonotype was seen at least ten times. The genes are TRBV24-1 and TRBJ2-1; TRBD1 aligns across 8 bases. With V trimmed by 3 bases and J by 4 bases, 10 bases remained unmatched. The CDR3 length is 17 residues. The germline CDR1 and CDR2 sequences are KGHDR and SFDVKD. CDR3 protein: CATSDPPGTGKYNEQFF. CDR3 coding DNA: TGTGCCACCAGTGATCCCCCCGGGACAGGCAAATACAATGAGCAGTTCTTC.

This clonotype was counted only a few times. The V gene is TRBV6-2 or TRBV6-3, the J gene TRBJ2-3, with TRBD2 matching over 10 bases. The CDR3 is 19 residues long. CDR1 MNHEY and CDR2 SVGEGT come from the germline V gene. V lost 0 bases, J lost 4 bases, and 13 bases stayed unmatched. The CDR3 region has the DNA TGTGCCAGCAGTTACTCCGGATCTAGCGGGAGTCTCGGGTCAGATACGCAGTATTTT. This codes for CASSYSGSSGSLGSDTQYF.

CDR3: CASSQFGNTLIDEQFF. In DNA, the CDR3 is TGCGCCAGCAGTCAATTCGGGAACACGCTCATCGATGAGCAGTTCTTC. The J gene is TRBJ2-1, the V gene TRBV23-1, with D perhaps matching TRBD2 (5 bases). TRBV23-1 is known as an ORF, though its function is uncertain. Trimming shortened V by 1 base and J by 8 bases, and 18 bases separated the two germline ends. This CDR3 has 16 amino acids.

This clonotype was seen at least ten times. This chain uses TRBV29-1 with TRBJ2-2, with D maybe TRBD1 (6 bases). CDR1 and CDR2 from the germline V gene are SQVTM and ANQGSEA. The V gene lost 5 bases and the J gene lost 0 bases, with 10 bases spanning the gap. The CDR3 runs 14 residues. In nucleotides, the CDR3 is TGCAGCGTTTTACAGGGACCGAACACCGGGGAGCTGTTTTTT. Protein sequence: CSVLQGPNTGELFF.

This clonotype has more than one count but fewer than ten. The chain recombines TRBV29-1 with TRBJ2-6; D is possibly TRBD1 (6 bases). The germline CDR1 and CDR2 sequences are SQVTM and ANQGSEA. The CDR3 runs to 15 residues. Trimming removed 4 bases at V and 2 bases at J, with 12 bases between. CDR3 bases: TGCAGCGTTGGGGCAGGGGTAGCTGGGGCCAACGTCCTGACTTTC. Translation: CSVGAGVAGANVLTF.

In its sample, this clonotype was seen many times. This sequence joins TRBV29-1 and TRBJ2-5; D perhaps matches TRBD1 (7 bases). V lost 3 bases and J 7 bases, leaving 18 bases between the germline ends. The CDR3 has 14 amino acids. Per the germline V gene, CDR1 is SQVTM and CDR2 is ANQGSEA. In DNA form, the CDR3 reads TGCAGCGTTGAGGGACAGACGTCGGGGGTGACCCAGTACTTC. It encodes CSVEGQTSGVTQYF.

V and J are TRBV27 and TRBJ2-5; D may be TRBD1 (5 bases). The CDR3 runs 17 residues. Germline assignment: CDR1 MNHEY and CDR2 SMNVEV (reference sequence). V lost 2 bases to trimming and J lost 2 bases, with 18 bases between them. CDR3 residues: CASSLRQTGAFQETQYF. The CDR3 DNA reads TGTGCCAGCAGTTTAAGGCAAACAGGCGCCTTTCAAGAGACCCAGTACTTC.

J is TRBJ2-6 and V is TRBV5-6, with TRBD1 as a possible D gene (5 bases). Germline lookup yields CDR1 SGHDT and CDR2 YYEEEE. There are 16 residues in the CDR3. Trimming removed 2 bases at V and 4 bases at J, with 13 bases between. CDR3 in amino acids: CASSFWGYQGANVLTF. The CDR3, as DNA: TGTGCCAGCAGCTTCTGGGGCTATCAAGGGGCCAACGTCCTGACTTTC. Using reference TRBV5-6 and TRBJ2-6 for the parts outside the CDR3, the full variable domain is DAGVTQSPTHLIKTRGQQVTLRCSPKSGHDTVSWYQQALGQGPQFIFQYYEEEERQRGNFPDRFSGHQFPNYSSELNVNALLLGDSALYLCASSFWGYQGANVLTFGAGSRLTVL.

This sequence joins TRBV28 and TRBJ2-5; no clear D gene. Germline V CDR1 and CDR2: MDHEN, SYDVKM. The CDR3 contains 13 residues. Trimming stripped 9 bases from V and 7 bases from J, with 18 bases between. CDR3 coding DNA: TGTGCCAGTAGGACGCGTGGTCTTGGGACCCAGTACTTC. This translates into CASRTRGLGTQYF.

This clonotype has more than one count but fewer than ten. The V gene is TRBV28, the J gene TRBJ1-6; D is ambiguous. The ends were cut back, 6 bases at V and 10 bases at J, with 10 bases in the middle. The CDR3 length is 12 residues. Per germline, CDR1 MDHEN and CDR2 SYDVKM. The CDR3 region has the DNA TGTGCCAGCAGCTCAGGTCCCTCACCCCTCCACTTT. Protein product: CASSSGPSPLHF. Full variable domain (missing parts from reference TRBV28 and TRBJ1-6): DVKVTQSSRYLVKRTGEKVFLECVQDMDHENMFWYRQDPGLGLRLIYFSYDVKMKEKGDIPEGYSVSREKKERFSLILESASTNQTSMYLCASSSGPSPLHFGNGTRLTVT.

This clonotype was picked up a small number of times. The chain uses TRBV10-1 and TRBJ2-3; a weak D match, TRBD2 (5 bases). This CDR3 spans 16 amino acids. Per germline, CDR1 WNHNN and CDR2 SYGVQD (reference sequence). Trimming removed 3 bases at V and 2 bases at J, with 15 bases between. The DNA for the CDR3 is TGCGCCAGCAGTGATTCGTCGGACTGGTACACAGATACGCAGTATTTT. It specifies CASSDSSDWYTDTQYF.

The sample holds many counts of this clonotype. This chain connects TRBV3-1 to TRBJ1-1; 8 nucleotides align to TRBD1. Looked up from germline, CDR1 is LGHDT and CDR2 is YNNKEL (reference sequence). The CDR3 contains 14 residues. V shed 6 bases and J 0 bases; nucleotides not matched to a gene: 3. Here the CDR3 DNA reads TGTGCCAGCAGTCGACAGGGGATGAACACTGAAGCTTTCTTT. This translates into CASSRQGMNTEAFF.

The chain has TRBV28 and TRBJ2-7; D is possibly TRBD1 or TRBD2 (6 bases each). CDR1 and CDR2 (germline): MDHEN, SYDVKM. V was shortened by 6 bases and J by 3 bases, with 18 bases between the two germline ends. CDR3 length: 15 amino acids. The CDR3 sequence is CASSFPGAGYYEQYF. The CDR3 DNA is TGTGCCAGCAGCTTCCCGGGGGCGGGGTACTACGAGCAGTACTTC.

This clonotype was seen a handful of times. The chain links TRBV12-3 or TRBV12-4 to TRBJ1-5; D is undetermined. Trimming stripped 4 bases from V and 7 bases from J, with 8 bases between. The CDR3 totals 12 residues. CDR3 coding DNA: TGTGCCAGCAGTTCCCAGTGGCAGCCCCAGCATTTT. Translated: CASSSQWQPQHF.

This clonotype was detected only once. The chain joins TRBV5-4 to TRBJ2-3; 12 bases fit TRBD2. CDR1 is SGHNT, CDR2 YYREEE, per germline (reference sequence). The CDR3 is 18 amino acids. After removal of 2 bases from V and 0 bases from J, the junction contained 7 bases not matched to a gene. CDR3 protein: CASSLSTSGGSSTDTQYF. The CDR3 DNA sequence: TGTGCCAGCAGCTTAAGCACTAGCGGGGGGTCTAGCACAGATACGCAGTATTTT.

This clonotype was found many times. The V and J genes are TRBV5-1 and TRBJ2-2; tentative D call: TRBD2 (5 bases). CDR3 length equals 16 residues. The V gene's germline CDR1 is SGHRS and CDR2 YFSETQ. The V gene lost 0 bases and the J gene lost 6 bases, with 15 bases spanning the gap. In nucleotides, the CDR3 is TGCGCCAGCAGCTTGGACTCCCCGGGGATTGCCGGGGAGCTGTTTTTT. Translation gives CASSLDSPGIAGELFF.

This chain connects TRBV20-1 to TRBJ2-5; D tentatively reads TRBD1 or TRBD2 (5 bases each). This CDR3 has 16 amino acids. Germline V CDR1 and CDR2: DFQATT, SNEGSKA (reference sequence). V shed 5 bases and J shed 1 base, with 20 bases lying between them. CDR3 in amino acids: CSAPGPGGRRQETQYF. Here the CDR3 DNA reads TGCAGTGCTCCGGGACCTGGAGGTAGACGCCAAGAGACCCAGTACTTC.

The CDR3 loop reads CASSLESSGSYEQYF. In DNA, the CDR3 is TGCGCCAGCAGCTTGGAATCGAGCGGGTCCTACGAGCAGTACTTC. V usage is TRBV5-1 and J usage is TRBJ2-7, with D possibly being TRBD2 (6 bases). The CDR3 sequence is 15 residues long. The germline V gene has CDR1 SGHRS and CDR2 YFSETQ. Trimming left V 0 bases short and J 1 base short, with 11 bases between.

This clonotype was seen only a few times. The chain joins TRBV2 to TRBJ2-7; 7 bases line up with TRBD1. Germline V lookup: CDR1 SNHLY, CDR2 FYNNEI. With 5 bases clipped from V and 7 bases from J, the junction kept 14 bases outside the gene matches. This CDR3 has 15 amino acids. CDR3 DNA sequence: TGTGCCAGCAGTCGACAACAGGGGAAGTTTTCAGAGCAGTACTTC. This encodes CASSRQQGKFSEQYF.

This clonotype was seen many times. The chain recombines TRBV12-3 or TRBV12-4 with TRBJ2-7; maybe TRBD2 (6 bases). The CDR3 contains 14 residues. Trimming stripped 6 bases from V and 0 bases from J, with 12 bases between. In DNA form, the CDR3 reads TGTGCCAGCAGGAGCGGGCAGAGCTCCTACGAGCAGTACTTC. Protein sequence: CASRSGQSSYEQYF.

V gene TRBV6-1 combines with J gene TRBJ2-5, with D perhaps TRBD1 (6 bases). Germline lookup yields CDR1 MNHNS and CDR2 SASEGT. The CDR3 extends over 15 amino acids. The V gene lost 2 bases and the J gene lost 8 bases, with 18 bases spanning the gap. The CDR3 DNA reads TGTGCCAGCAGTGAACTTAGGGGGACAATTCGAACCCAGTACTTC. Protein product: CASSELRGTIRTQYF.

This clonotype has more than one count but fewer than ten. The chain couples TRBV4-3 to TRBJ2-1; 10 positions agree with TRBD2. Germline V gives CDR1 LGHNA, CDR2 YSLEER. The trim removed 4 bases at V and 0 bases at J, leaving 15 bases unmatched. This CDR3 is 20 amino acids long. The CDR3 spells CASSLNPGTSVMSSYNEQFF. As DNA, the CDR3 is TGCGCCAGCAGCCTCAACCCCGGGACTAGCGTGATGAGCTCCTACAATGAGCAGTTCTTC.

This clonotype occurred a few times. The genes are TRBV20-1 and TRBJ2-5, with D possibly called TRBD1 or TRBD2 (5 bases each). This CDR3 is 14 amino acids long. The germline gives CDR1 DFQATT, CDR2 SNEGSKA (reference sequence). V lost 6 bases to trimming and J lost 5 bases, with 19 bases between them. The CDR3 is CSAGQGDRDETQYF. DNA for the CDR3: TGCAGTGCGGGGCAGGGAGACCGCGATGAGACCCAGTACTTC.

This clonotype was counted between two and nine times. The chain uses TRBV20-1 and TRBJ2-5; TRBD2 aligns across 11 bases. This CDR3 region has 15 residues. Germline V lookup: CDR1 DFQATT, CDR2 SNEGSKA (reference sequence). The J segment lost 4 bases and the V segment lost 3 bases, leaving 7 bases of the junction unmatched. In nucleotides, the CDR3 is TGCAGTGCTAGGGTCCTAGCGGGGGGTAGAGAGACCCAGTACTTC. Amino acids: CSARVLAGGRETQYF.

J is TRBJ2-7 and V is TRBV27, with D uncertain. The germline CDR1 and CDR2 sequences are MNHEY and SMNVEV (reference sequence). V lost 3 bases and J lost 0, with 12 bases in between. The CDR3 is made up of 15 amino acids. CDR3 coding DNA: TGTGCCAGCAGTTTTTTGGGCAGCGCCTCCTACGAGCAGTACTTC. It translates to CASSFLGSASYEQYF.

The chain couples TRBV30 to TRBJ2-3; TRBD1 might be the D (5 bases). Germline CDR1 GTSNPN, CDR2 SVGIG (reference sequence). V lost 7 bases, J lost 4 bases, and 9 bases lay in between. This CDR3 is 11 amino acids long. Here the CDR3 reads CASWGADTQYF. The CDR3 DNA sequence: TGTGCCTCATGGGGCGCAGATACGCAGTATTTT.

This clonotype has a count of ten or more. The rearrangement links TRBV6-6 to TRBJ2-5; D remains unclear. With 2 bases removed from V and 4 bases from J, the gap between germline ends came to 5 bases. The CDR3 contains 12 residues. CDR1 is MNHNY, CDR2 SVGAGI, per germline (reference sequence). CDR3 DNA sequence: TGTGCCAGCAGTTACCCGACAGAGACCCAGTACTTC. Its translation is CASSYPTETQYF.

The V and J genes are TRBV7-2 and TRBJ2-3; 8 bases agree with TRBD2. J gave up 1 base and V 5 bases, and 11 bases lay outside the gene matches. The length of the CDR3 is 17 residues. Germline-derived CDR1 and CDR2 are SGHTA and FQGNSA. The CDR3 DNA sequence: TGTGCCAGCAGCCTTGGGGTATCGCGGGGGGGCACAGATACGCAGTATTTT. Its protein product is CASSLGVSRGGTDTQYF.